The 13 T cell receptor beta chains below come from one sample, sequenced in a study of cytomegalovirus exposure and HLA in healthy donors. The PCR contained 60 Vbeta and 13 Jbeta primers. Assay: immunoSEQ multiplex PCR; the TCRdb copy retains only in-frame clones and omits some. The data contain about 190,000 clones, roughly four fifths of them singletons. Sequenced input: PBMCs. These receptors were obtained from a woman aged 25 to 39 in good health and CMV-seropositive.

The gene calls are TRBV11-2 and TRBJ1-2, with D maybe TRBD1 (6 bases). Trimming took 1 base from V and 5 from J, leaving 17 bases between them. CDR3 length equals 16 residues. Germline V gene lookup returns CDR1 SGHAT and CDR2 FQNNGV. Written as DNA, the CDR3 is TGTGCCAGCAGCTTAGGGCGGGGGGGCAAGAGGTATGGCTACACCTTC. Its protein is CASSLGRGGKRYGYTF.

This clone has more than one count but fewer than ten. The CDR3 is CASSLTQGNQPQHF. The CDR3 region has the DNA TGTGCCAGCAGCTTAACGCAGGGCAATCAGCCCCAGCATTTT. The chain recombines TRBV7-6 with TRBJ1-5, with D hard to call. V lost 2 bases and J 2 bases, leaving 7 bases between the germline ends. The CDR3 covers 14 residues. Germline assignment: CDR1 SGHVS and CDR2 FNYEAQ.

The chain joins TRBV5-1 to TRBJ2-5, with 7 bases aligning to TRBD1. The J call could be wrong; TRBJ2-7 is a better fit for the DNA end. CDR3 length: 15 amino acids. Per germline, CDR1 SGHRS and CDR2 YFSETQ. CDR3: CASSLDRSSSYEQYF. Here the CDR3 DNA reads TGCGCCAGCAGCCTGGACAGGTCCTCCTCCTACGAGCAGTACTTC.

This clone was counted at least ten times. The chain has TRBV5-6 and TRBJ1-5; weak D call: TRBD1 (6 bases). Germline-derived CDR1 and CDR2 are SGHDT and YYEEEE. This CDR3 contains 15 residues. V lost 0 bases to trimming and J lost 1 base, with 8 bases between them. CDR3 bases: TGTGCCAGCAGCTTGGCGGGGGGCAGCAATCAGCCCCAGCATTTT. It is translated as CASSLAGGSNQPQHF. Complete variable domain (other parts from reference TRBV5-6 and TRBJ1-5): DAGVTQSPTHLIKTRGQQVTLRCSPKSGHDTVSWYQQALGQGPQFIFQYYEEEERQRGNFPDRFSGHQFPNYSSELNVNALLLGDSALYLCASSLAGGSNQPQHFGDGTRLSIL.

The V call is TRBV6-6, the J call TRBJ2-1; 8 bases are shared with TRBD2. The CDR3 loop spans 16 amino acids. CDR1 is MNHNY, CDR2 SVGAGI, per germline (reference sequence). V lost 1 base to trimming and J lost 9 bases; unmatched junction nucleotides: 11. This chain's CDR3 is CASSYFPGLVVAEQFF. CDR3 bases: TGTGCCAGCAGTTACTTTCCGGGACTAGTCGTCGCTGAGCAGTTCTTC.

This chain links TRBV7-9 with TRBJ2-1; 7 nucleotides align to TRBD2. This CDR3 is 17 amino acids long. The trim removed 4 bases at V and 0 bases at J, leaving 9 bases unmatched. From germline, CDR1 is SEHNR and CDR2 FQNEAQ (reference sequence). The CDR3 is CASSSPPSGSSYNEQFF. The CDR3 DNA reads TGTGCCAGCAGCTCCCCCCCTAGCGGAAGCTCCTACAATGAGCAGTTCTTC. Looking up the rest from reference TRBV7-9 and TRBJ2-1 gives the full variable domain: DTGVSQNPRHKITKRGQNVTFRCDPISEHNRLYWYRQTLGQGPEFLTYFQNEAQLEKSRLLSDRFSAERPKGSFSTLEIQRTEQGDSAMYLCASSSPPSGSSYNEQFFGPGTRLTVL.

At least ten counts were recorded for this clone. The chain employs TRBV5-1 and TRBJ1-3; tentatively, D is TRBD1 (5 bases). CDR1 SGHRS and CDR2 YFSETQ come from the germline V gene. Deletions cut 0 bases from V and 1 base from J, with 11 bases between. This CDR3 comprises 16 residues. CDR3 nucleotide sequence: TGCGCCAGCAGCTTGGAGGCAGGGCGGTCTGGAAACACCATATATTTT. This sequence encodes CASSLEAGRSGNTIYF.

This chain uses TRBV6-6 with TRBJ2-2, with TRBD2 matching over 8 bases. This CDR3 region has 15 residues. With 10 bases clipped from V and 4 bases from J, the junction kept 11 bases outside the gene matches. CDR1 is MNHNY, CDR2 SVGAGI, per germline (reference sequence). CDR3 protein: CATYPSGGSTGELFF. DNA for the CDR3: TGTGCCACCTATCCCTCGGGGGGGTCCACCGGGGAGCTGTTTTTT.

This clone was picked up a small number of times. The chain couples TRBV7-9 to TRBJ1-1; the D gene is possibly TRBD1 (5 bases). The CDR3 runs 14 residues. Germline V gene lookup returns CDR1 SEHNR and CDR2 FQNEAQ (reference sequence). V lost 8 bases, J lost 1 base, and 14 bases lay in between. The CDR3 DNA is TGTGCCAGCCGGGCGGGGGGAAGGAACACTGAAGCTTTCTTT. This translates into CASRAGGRNTEAFF.

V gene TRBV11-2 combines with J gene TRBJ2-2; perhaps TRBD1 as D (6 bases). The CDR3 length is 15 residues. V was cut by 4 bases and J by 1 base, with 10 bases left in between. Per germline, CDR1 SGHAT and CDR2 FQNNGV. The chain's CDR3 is CASSSNRENTGELFF. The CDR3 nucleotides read TGTGCCAGCAGCTCGAACAGGGAGAACACCGGGGAGCTGTTTTTT.

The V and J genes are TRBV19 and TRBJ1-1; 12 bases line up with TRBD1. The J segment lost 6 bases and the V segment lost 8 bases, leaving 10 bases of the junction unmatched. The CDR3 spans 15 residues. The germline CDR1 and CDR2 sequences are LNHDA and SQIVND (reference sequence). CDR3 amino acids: CASRDRGRGVAEAFF. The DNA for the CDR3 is TGTGCCAGTCGGGACAGGGGGCGCGGAGTCGCTGAAGCTTTCTTT.

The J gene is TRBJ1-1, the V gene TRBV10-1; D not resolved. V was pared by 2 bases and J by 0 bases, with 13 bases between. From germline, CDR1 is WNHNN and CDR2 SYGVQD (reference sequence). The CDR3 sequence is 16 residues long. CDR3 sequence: CASSERVGIMNTEAFF. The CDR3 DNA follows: TGCGCCAGCAGTGAGCGGGTTGGAATCATGAACACTGAAGCTTTCTTT.

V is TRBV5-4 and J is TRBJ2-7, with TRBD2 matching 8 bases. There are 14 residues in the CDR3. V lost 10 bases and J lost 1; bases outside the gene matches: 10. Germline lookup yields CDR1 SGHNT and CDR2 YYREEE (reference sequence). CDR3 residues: CAYEAGGGSYEQYF. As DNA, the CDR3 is TGTGCCTACGAGGCCGGGGGGGGGTCCTACGAGCAGTACTTC.